The clone carrying this T cell receptor (beta chain) was seen ten or more times. Whenever a sequencing run was performed, it yielded over 160 million TCR-beta sequences from 15-18 subjects. Using its own MiXCR run on the 5' RACE reads, TCRdb lists one record per CDR3 protein. The sample shows about 33,000 distinct CDR3 sequences, about 1.4% of them seen only once. The sample comes from a study of neurological immune-mediated disorders. Trimming removed 3 bases at V and 0 bases at J, with 12 bases between. The germline gives CDR1 LGHNA, CDR2 YSLEER. This CDR3 comprises 16 residues. This TCR was recovered from a woman aged 30 to 39 with multiple sclerosis. The chain uses TRBV4-3 and TRBJ2-1; D is ambiguous. The source material was PBMCs. The DNA of the CDR3 is TGCGCCAGCAGCCACGTACAGATGAGCTCCTACAATGAGCAGTTCTTC. This encodes CASSHVQMSSYNEQFF.